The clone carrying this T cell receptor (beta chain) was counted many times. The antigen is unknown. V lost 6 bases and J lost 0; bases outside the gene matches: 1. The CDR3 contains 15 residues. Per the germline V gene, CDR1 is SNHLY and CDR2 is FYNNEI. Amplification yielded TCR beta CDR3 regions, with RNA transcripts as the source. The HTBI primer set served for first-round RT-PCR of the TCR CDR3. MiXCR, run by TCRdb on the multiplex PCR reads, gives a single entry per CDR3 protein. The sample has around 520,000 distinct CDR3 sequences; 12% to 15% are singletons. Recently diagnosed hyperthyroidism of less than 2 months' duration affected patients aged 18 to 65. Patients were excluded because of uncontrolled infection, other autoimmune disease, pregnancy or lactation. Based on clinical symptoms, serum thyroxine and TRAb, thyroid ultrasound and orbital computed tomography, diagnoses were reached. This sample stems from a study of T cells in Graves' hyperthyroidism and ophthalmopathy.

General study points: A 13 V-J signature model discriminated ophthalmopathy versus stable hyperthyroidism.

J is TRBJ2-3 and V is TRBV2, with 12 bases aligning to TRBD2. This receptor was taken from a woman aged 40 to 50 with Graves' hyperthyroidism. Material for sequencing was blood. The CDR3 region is CASRGTSGSTDTQYF. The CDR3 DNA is TGTGCCAGCAGGGGGACTAGCGGGAGCACAGATACGCAGTATTTT.